This T cell receptor (beta chain) emerged from a study of blood T cell repertoires in COVID-19. Overall study: From the United States, Italy and Spain came samples of acute and convalescent COVID-19. PBMCs, B-cell-depleted T cells, or T cells provided the cDNA or gDNA that made up the material.

Under the authors' procedure: The assay estimated nucleated cells by amplifying reference gene primers. Here immunoSEQ multiplex PCR was the method, and the copy in TCRdb shows in-frame clones only, minus some. V and J calls and clone size are those listed in that table; D and trimming were worked out from the DNA. The sample records over 110,000 clones, around 88% being singletons. The sequence was collected from a human donor in a cohort sampled during active COVID-19. The sequenced sample was peripheral blood.

CDR3 amino acids: CASSFGLAETQYF. CDR3 nucleotide sequence: TGCGCCAGCAGCTTTGGACTAGCGGAGACCCAGTACTTC. The rearrangement links TRBV4-1 to TRBJ2-5; 9 bases are a match to TRBD2. This CDR3 spans 13 amino acids. After removal of 5 bases from V and 5 bases from J, the junction contained 3 bases not matched to a gene. Germline V gene sequence: CDR1 MGHRA, CDR2 YSYEKL.